These T cell receptor beta chains were read from a single sample in a study of blood T cell repertoires in COVID-19. Using immunoSEQ multiplex PCR, the repertoire was profiled, and TCRdb retains in-frame clones only, with some absent. The sample includes fewer than 100,000 clones, nearly 90% of them seen just once. The sequenced material came from peripheral blood. Source of these receptors: a man aged 65 to 79 with acute or convalescent COVID-19. Each CDR3 is given with its conserved first and last residue. D genes are given only for firm matches. Only part of the rows carry a size: once, few, many, or a class if the clone is expanded.

.,TRBD1,TRBV7-9,TRBJ2-7,TGTGCCAGCAGCCCCGGGACAGGTACCTACGAGCAGTACTTC,CASSPGTGTYEQYF
once,.,TRBV28,TRBJ1-4,TGTGCCAGCAGTCTCGCAGGGCTAACTAATGAAAAACTGTTTTTT,CASSLAGLTNEKLFF
.,.,TRBV7-9,TRBJ2-1,TGTGCCAGCAGCTTAGGGGTAGGGGTCTACAATGAGCAGTTCTTC,CASSLGVGVYNEQFF
.,.,TRBV19,TRBJ1-4,TGTGCCAGTAGTAGGGCAGCTAATGAAAAACTGTTTTTT,CASSRAANEKLFF
.,.,TRBV2,TRBJ2-7,TGTGCCAGCAGCGCGAGAGGGCACTCCTACGAGCAGTACTTC,CASSARGHSYEQYF
.,.,TRBV6-5,TRBJ2-7,TGTGCCAGCAGTTACTCGTCGGACTTAACCTACGAGCAGTACTTC,CASSYSSDLTYEQYF
.,.,TRBV6-5,TRBJ1-2,TGTGCCAGCAGTTACTCCCATGGGGGCAAGTATGGCTACACCTTC,CASSYSHGGKYGYTF
.,TRBD2,TRBV2,TRBJ2-1,TGTGCCAGCAGTGATAGGACTAGCGGGGGGGCCCGAAATGAGCAGTTCTTC,CASSDRTSGGARNEQFF
.,.,TRBV28,TRBJ2-7,TGTGCCAGCAGGGCGACAGGGAGGAAGGGCAGCGAGCAGTACTTC,CASRATGRKGSEQYF
.,.,TRBV6-5,TRBJ2-5,TGTGCCAGCTCGATCGGTGGAGAGACCCAGTACTTC,CASSIGGETQYF
.,TRBD1,TRBV28,TRBJ1-3,TGTGCCAGCAGCCAGCTGGACAGGGGAAACACCATATATTTT,CASSQLDRGNTIYF
.,.,TRBV7-2,TRBJ2-4,TGTGCCAGCAGCTTAGTGGGTACGGGAAAGGGAAACATTCAGTACTTC,CASSLVGTGKGNIQYF
few,TRBD1,TRBV18,TRBJ1-3,TGTGCCAGCTCACGGACAGGGGTGGACACCATATATTTT,CASSRTGVDTIYF
.,.,TRBV5-1,TRBJ1-3,TGCGCCAGCAGGCGGGGCACTGGAAACACCATATATTTT,CASRRGTGNTIYF